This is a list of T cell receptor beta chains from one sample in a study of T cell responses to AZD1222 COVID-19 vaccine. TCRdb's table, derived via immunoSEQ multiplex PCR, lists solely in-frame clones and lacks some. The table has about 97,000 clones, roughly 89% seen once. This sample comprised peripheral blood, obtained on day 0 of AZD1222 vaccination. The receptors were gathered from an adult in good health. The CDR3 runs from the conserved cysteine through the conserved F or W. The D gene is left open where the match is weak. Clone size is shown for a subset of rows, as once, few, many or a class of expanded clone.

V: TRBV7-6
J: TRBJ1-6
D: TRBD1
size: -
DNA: TGTGCCAGCAGCTTGGGCACAGGGGGCGCGCGGTCACCCCTCCACTTT
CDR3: CASSLGTGGARSPLHF

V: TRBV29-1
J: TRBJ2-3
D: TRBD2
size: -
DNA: TGCAGCGTTGACGGACTAGCGGGAGTGCCAGATACGCAGTATTTT
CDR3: CSVDGLAGVPDTQYF

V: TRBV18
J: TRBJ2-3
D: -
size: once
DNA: TGTGCCAGCTCGGCATGGGGGCCTGGAAGAGGAGATACGCAGTATTTT
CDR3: CASSAWGPGRGDTQYF

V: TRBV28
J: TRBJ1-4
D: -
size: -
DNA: TGTGCCAGCTGCTTACGGTTGGGGGCGCTCGGGGAAAAACTGTTTTTT
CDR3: CASCLRLGALGEKLFF

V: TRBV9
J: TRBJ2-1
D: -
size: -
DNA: TGTGCCAGCAGCTTTTCGATCGACGAACTCACGCAGTTCTTC
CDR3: CASSFSIDELTQFF

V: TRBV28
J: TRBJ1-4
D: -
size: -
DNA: TGTGCCAGCGGTCACGGTGGGGCAGGGGCTAATGAAAAACTGTTTTTT
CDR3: CASGHGGAGANEKLFF

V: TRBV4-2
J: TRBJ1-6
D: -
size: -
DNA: TGTGCCAGCAGCCAGGACACGTACTCCTATAATTCACCCCTCCACTTT
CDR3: CASSQDTYSYNSPLHF

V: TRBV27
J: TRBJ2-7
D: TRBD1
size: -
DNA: TGTGCCAGCAGCTATGACAGGGGTATCTACGAGCAGTACTTC
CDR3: CASSYDRGIYEQYF

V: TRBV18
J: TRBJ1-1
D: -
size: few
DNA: TGTGCCAGCTCACCAGGCGGAGCGGGGGTGCGGAACACTGAAGCTTTCTTT
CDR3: CASSPGGAGVRNTEAFF

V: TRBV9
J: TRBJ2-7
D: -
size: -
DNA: TGTGCCAGCAGCGTAGAGGTCTCCTACGAGCAGTACTTC
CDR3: CASSVEVSYEQYF

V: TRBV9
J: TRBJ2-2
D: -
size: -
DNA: TGTGCCAGCAGCGTAGCTCCGGGGACCGGGGAGCTGTTTTTT
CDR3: CASSVAPGTGELFF

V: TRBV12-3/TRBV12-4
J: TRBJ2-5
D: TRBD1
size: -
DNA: TGTGCCAGCAGTCGGGACAGAGGGGAGACCCAGTACTTC
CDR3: CASSRDRGETQYF

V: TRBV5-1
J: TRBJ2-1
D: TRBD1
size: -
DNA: TGCGCCAGCAGGCGACAGGGGACTTCATACAATGAGCAGTTCTTC
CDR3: CASRRQGTSYNEQFF

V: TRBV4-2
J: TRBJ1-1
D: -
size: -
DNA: TGTGCCAGCAGCCAAGATCTAAGGGAGGGTACTGAAGCTTTCTTT
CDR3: CASSQDLREGTEAFF

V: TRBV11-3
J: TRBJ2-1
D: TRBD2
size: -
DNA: TGTGCCAGCAGCATCGGACTAGCGGAGAACAATGAGCAGTTCTTC
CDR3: CASSIGLAENNEQFF

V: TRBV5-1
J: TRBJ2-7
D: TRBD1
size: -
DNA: TGCGCCAGCAGCTTAAACGCCGGGACAGGGACCTACGAGCAGTACTTC
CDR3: CASSLNAGTGTYEQYF

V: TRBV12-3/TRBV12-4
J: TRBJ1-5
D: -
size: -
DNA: TGTGCCAGCAGATACGGGGGTCAGCCCCAGCATTTT
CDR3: CASRYGGQPQHF

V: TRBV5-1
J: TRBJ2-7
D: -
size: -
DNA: TGCGCCAGCAGCTGGGCGGACGGAGTCAGCTCCTACGAGCAGTACTTC
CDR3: CASSWADGVSSYEQYF

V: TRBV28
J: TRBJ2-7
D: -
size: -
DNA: TGTGCCAGCAGTTTAGGAGGGGCCCCCTACGAGCAGTACTTC
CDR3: CASSLGGAPYEQYF

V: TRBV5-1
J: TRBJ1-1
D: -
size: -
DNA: TGCGCCAGCAGCTGGTCACAGGGATGGAACACTGAAGCTTTCTTT
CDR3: CASSWSQGWNTEAFF

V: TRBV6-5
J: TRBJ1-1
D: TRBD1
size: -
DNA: TGTGCCAGCAGAAAACGTCAGGGGGTTGCCACTGAAGCTTTCTTT
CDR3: CASRKRQGVATEAFF

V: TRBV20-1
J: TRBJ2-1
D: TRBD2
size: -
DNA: TGCAGTGCTAGTCTAGGACTAGCGGGAGGGGATTACAATGAGCAGTTCTTC
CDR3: CSASLGLAGGDYNEQFF

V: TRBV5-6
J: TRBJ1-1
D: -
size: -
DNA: TGTGCCAGCAGCTTGGCCCAGGTGAACACTGAAGCTTTCTTT
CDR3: CASSLAQVNTEAFF

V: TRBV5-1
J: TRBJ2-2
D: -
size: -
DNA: TGCGCCAGCAGCTCACAGCGGCTTAACACCGGGGAGCTGTTTTTT
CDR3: CASSSQRLNTGELFF

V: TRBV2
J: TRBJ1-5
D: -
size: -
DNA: TGTGCCAGCAGTGGGGGACAAATTAGCAATCAGCCCCAGCATTTT
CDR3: CASSGGQISNQPQHF

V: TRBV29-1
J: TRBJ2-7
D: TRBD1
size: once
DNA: TGCAGCGTTGCCGGACAGGGGGCCTACGAGCAGTACTTC
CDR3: CSVAGQGAYEQYF

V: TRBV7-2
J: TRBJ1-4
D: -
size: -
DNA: TGTGCCAGCAGCTTTTCGGCCGGGTGGGATGAAAAACTGTTTTTT
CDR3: CASSFSAGWDEKLFF

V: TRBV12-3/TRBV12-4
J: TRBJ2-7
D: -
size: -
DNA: TGTGCCAGCGCAGGGGCCTACGAGCAGTACTTC
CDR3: CASAGAYEQYF

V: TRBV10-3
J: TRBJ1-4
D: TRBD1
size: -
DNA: TGTGCCATCAGTGAGAGCCGACAGGGGTGGGAAAAACTGTTTTTT
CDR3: CAISESRQGWEKLFF

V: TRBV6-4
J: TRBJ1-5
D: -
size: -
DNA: TGTGCCAGCAGCGCTAATAGCAATCAGCCCCAGCATTTT
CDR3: CASSANSNQPQHF

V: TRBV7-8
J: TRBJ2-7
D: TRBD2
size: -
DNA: TGTGCCAGCAGCTTAGCGGTCGGGACTAGCCAGTACGAGCAGTACTTC
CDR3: CASSLAVGTSQYEQYF

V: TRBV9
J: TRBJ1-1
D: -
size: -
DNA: TGTGCCAGCAGCGTAGCTCCAGGGGACTTTGAAGCTTTCTTT
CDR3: CASSVAPGDFEAFF

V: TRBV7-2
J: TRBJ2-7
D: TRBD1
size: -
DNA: TGTGCCAGCAGTACCCCAGGGGGCAATGAGCAGTACTTC
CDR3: CASSTPGGNEQYF

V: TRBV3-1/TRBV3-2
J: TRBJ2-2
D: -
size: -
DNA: TGTGCCAGCAGCCAATCATACACCGGGGAGCTGTTTTTT
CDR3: CASSQSYTGELFF

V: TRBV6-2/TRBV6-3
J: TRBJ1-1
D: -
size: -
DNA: TGTGCCAGCAGTTCGCCGGGAGCGAACACTGAAGCTTTCTTT
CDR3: CASSSPGANTEAFF

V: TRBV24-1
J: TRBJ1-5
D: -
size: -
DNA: TGTGCCACCAGTGCGAGACAGATCAATCAGCCCCAGCATTTT
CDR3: CATSARQINQPQHF

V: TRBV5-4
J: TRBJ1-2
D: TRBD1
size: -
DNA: TGTGCCAGCAGCTTGAGGGATGGGACAGGGGCTGGCTACACCTTC
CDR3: CASSLRDGTGAGYTF

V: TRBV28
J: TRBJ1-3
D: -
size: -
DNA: TGTGCCAGCAGGAGTGGGGTTAATTCCATATATTTT
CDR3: CASRSGVNSIYF

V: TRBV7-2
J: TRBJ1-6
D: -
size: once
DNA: TGTGCCAGCAGCGGCGCTGGTACAGTGCGTTCACCCCTCCACTTT
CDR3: CASSGAGTVRSPLHF

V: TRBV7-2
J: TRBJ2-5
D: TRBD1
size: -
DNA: TGTGCCAGCAGCGCCGGACAGGGCGGGGAGACCCAGTACTTC
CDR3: CASSAGQGGETQYF

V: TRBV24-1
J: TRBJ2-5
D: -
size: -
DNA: TGTGCCACCAGTGATGAAATGGAGACCCAGTACTTC
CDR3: CATSDEMETQYF

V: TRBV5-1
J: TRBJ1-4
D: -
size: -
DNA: TGCGCCAGCAGCCCCGAGGACAGCCAAAAACTGTTTTTT
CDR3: CASSPEDSQKLFF

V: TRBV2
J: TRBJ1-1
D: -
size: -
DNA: TGTGCCAGCAGCCAACAGGGAAGGAACACTGAAGCTTTCTTT
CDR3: CASSQQGRNTEAFF

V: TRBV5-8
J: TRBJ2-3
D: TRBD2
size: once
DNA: TGTGCCAGCAGCTTGGTATATGGTAGCGGGAGACGAATTGGCACAGATACGCAGTATTTT
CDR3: CASSLVYGSGRRIGTDTQYF